These 17 T cell receptor beta chains came from one sample sequenced in a study of blood T cell repertoires in COVID-19. Data came from immunoSEQ multiplex PCR; TCRdb stores just in-frame clones and leaves some out. The table records about 110,000 clones, just over 85% of them present only once. The sample was peripheral blood. The receptors were sampled from a human donor in a cohort sampled during active COVID-19.

The CDR3 nucleotides read TGTGCCAGCTGGAATACGGCGGACGAGCAGTACTTC. Encoded protein: CASWNTADEQYF. V is TRBV6-6 and J is TRBJ2-7; D remains ambiguous. This CDR3 is 12 amino acids long. Trimming took off 8 bases at V and 5 bases at J, with 13 bases between the two ends. Germline lookup yields CDR1 MNHNY and CDR2 SVGAGI (reference sequence).

V usage is TRBV18 and J usage is TRBJ2-7; 9 nucleotides agree with TRBD1. J was trimmed by 3 bases and V by 4 bases; bases with no gene match: 7. The germline gives CDR1 KGHSH, CDR2 LQKENI. CDR3 size: 15 residues. The CDR3 nucleotides read TGTGCCAGCTCACTTGAACAGGGGGCGTTCTACGAGCAGTACTTC. It specifies CASSLEQGAFYEQYF. The whole variable domain, filled in from reference TRBV18 and TRBJ2-7, reads NAGVMQNPRHLVRRRGQEARLRCSPMKGHSHVYWYRQLPEEGLKFMVYLQKENIIDESGMPKERFSAEFPKEGPSILRIQQVVRGDSAAYFCASSLEQGAFYEQYFGPGTRLTVT.

The gene calls are TRBV6-5 and TRBJ1-2, with a weak D call TRBD1 (6 bases). V lost 6 bases, J lost 8 bases, and 16 bases lay in between. Per the germline V gene, CDR1 is MNHEY and CDR2 is SVGAGI. CDR3 length: 13 amino acids. Here the CDR3 reads CASSLQGSNGYTF. DNA for the CDR3: TGTGCCAGCAGCTTACAGGGTAGTAACGGCTACACCTTC.

The table lists this clone with a few counts. The chain combines TRBV19 with TRBJ2-3, with TRBD2 identical over 9 bases. This CDR3 has 17 residues. V was clipped by 0 bases and J by 3 bases; unmatched bases: 7. CDR1 and CDR2 from the germline V gene are LNHDA and SQIVND (reference sequence). Here the CDR3 DNA reads TGTGCCAGTAGTATAGATCATGGTGCGGGAGGGACAGATACGCAGTATTTT. Its translation is CASSIDHGAGGTDTQYF.

The rearrangement joins TRBV18 to TRBJ2-1; D perhaps matches TRBD1 (5 bases). In germline, CDR1 is KGHSH, CDR2 LQKENI. The CDR3 has 13 amino acids. The V and J ends lost 4 bases and 10 bases respectively, with 14 bases between them. The CDR3 reads CASSREQQGEQFF. The CDR3 nucleotides read TGTGCCAGCTCACGCGAACAGCAGGGCGAGCAGTTCTTC.

The chain has TRBV19 and TRBJ1-3; possibly TRBD1 for D (5 bases). Per germline, CDR1 LNHDA and CDR2 SQIVND (reference sequence). The CDR3 is made up of 17 amino acids. V lost 3 bases and J 0 bases, leaving 15 bases between the germline ends. The CDR3 here is CASSILTRATSGNTIYF. The CDR3 DNA sequence: TGTGCCAGTAGTATTCTTACCAGGGCCACCTCTGGAAACACCATATATTTT.

The chain uses TRBV29-1 and TRBJ2-7, with 9 bases aligning to TRBD2. Germline V CDR1 and CDR2: SQVTM, ANQGSEA. V trimming: 3 bases; J trimming: 5 bases; junction bases outside the gene matches: 11. The CDR3 extends over 15 amino acids. The CDR3 nucleotides read TGCAGCGTTGAGGTGCGGGGGGGGCGGACTGACGAGCAGTACTTC. It specifies CSVEVRGGRTDEQYF.

The V call is TRBV28, the J call TRBJ1-5, with TRBD1 as a possible D gene (6 bases). Germline-derived CDR1 and CDR2 are MDHEN and SYDVKM. The V and J ends lost 7 bases and 1 base respectively, with 14 bases between them. The CDR3 has 15 residues. CDR3 protein: CASISGGASNQPQHF. The CDR3 DNA reads as TGTGCCAGCATCTCGGGGGGGGCGAGCAATCAGCCCCAGCATTTT.

V gene TRBV6-5 combines with J gene TRBJ1-1; D might be TRBD1 (5 bases). The V gene lost 5 bases and the J gene lost 8 bases, with 21 bases spanning the gap. CDR3 length: 15 residues. Germline V lookup: CDR1 MNHEY, CDR2 SVGAGI. The CDR3 coding sequence is TGTGCCAGCAGTCGACAGCCCGAACTCGCGAGGGAAGCTTTCTTT. It translates to CASSRQPELAREAFF.

The rearrangement uses TRBV9 and TRBJ1-4; 9 bases fit TRBD1. With 4 bases clipped from V and 8 bases from J, the junction kept 9 bases outside the gene matches. Germline-derived CDR1 and CDR2 are SGDLS and YYNGEE. The CDR3 has 15 residues. The CDR3 sequence: CASSPQQGAGEKLFF. Written as DNA, the CDR3 is TGTGCCAGCAGCCCCCAACAGGGGGCAGGGGAAAAACTGTTTTTT.

This clone was counted a single time. The chain recombines TRBV7-9 with TRBJ2-3, with a tentative D call TRBD2 (5 bases). The CDR3 length is 15 residues. The V end lost 5 bases, the J end lost 2 bases, and 14 bases lay between the germline ends. CDR1 and CDR2 from the germline V gene are SEHNR and FQNEAQ (reference sequence). The CDR3 here is CASSPYKRDTDTQYF. CDR3 nucleotides: TGTGCCAGCAGCCCCTATAAACGGGACACAGATACGCAGTATTTT.

The chain couples TRBV25-1 to TRBJ2-3; D perhaps matches TRBD2 (5 bases). V was trimmed by 4 bases and J by 2 bases, leaving 7 bases between them. The CDR3 totals 13 residues. CDR1 is MGHDK and CDR2 is SYGVNS in the germline V gene. Written as DNA, the CDR3 is TGTGCCAGCAGTGCGGACTCCACAGATACGCAGTATTTT. Translated: CASSADSTDTQYF.

This clone was seen only once. The chain has TRBV29-1 and TRBJ2-3, with 12 positions matching TRBD2. CDR3 size: 15 residues. J gave up 3 bases and V 4 bases, and 5 bases lay outside the gene matches. The germline V gene encodes CDR1 SQVTM and CDR2 ANQGSEA. The CDR3 DNA reads as TGCAGCGTTGGGGGGGGGACTAGCGGGACAGATACGCAGTATTTT. This codes for CSVGGGTSGTDTQYF.

This sequence joins TRBV11-2 and TRBJ2-1; 8 bases line up with TRBD2. This CDR3 spans 15 amino acids. J was trimmed by 9 bases and V by 5 bases; bases with no gene match: 12. CDR1 and CDR2 (germline): SGHAT, FQNNGV. The chain's CDR3 is CASSPSGTSRSEQFF. The CDR3 bases are TGTGCCAGCAGCCCCTCCGGGACTAGTCGTTCTGAGCAGTTCTTC.

The rearrangement links TRBV5-6 to TRBJ1-1; D remains ambiguous. The CDR3 contains 13 residues. Germline CDR1 is SGHDT and CDR2 is YYEEEE. Trimming took off 5 bases at V and 6 bases at J, with 14 bases between the two ends. The CDR3 nucleotides read TGTGCCAGCAGTCAAGCGTTGTATTCTGAAGCTTTCTTT. This sequence encodes CASSQALYSEAFF.

The J gene is TRBJ2-5, the V gene TRBV7-4; 7 nucleotides match TRBD2. The V gene's germline CDR1 is SGHVT and CDR2 SQSDAQ. The CDR3 is made up of 16 amino acids. After removal of 4 bases from V and 2 bases from J, the junction contained 10 bases not matched to a gene. DNA of the CDR3: TGTGCCAGCAGCTGCGCCGGGCTAGCGGAACAAGAGACCCAGTACTTC. This codes for CASSCAGLAEQETQYF.

This rearrangement joins TRBV7-9 to TRBJ1-1; a possible D gene is TRBD1 (5 bases). Between the trimmed V and J ends, which lost 5 bases and 1 base, there was a span of 14 bases. Germline CDR1 is SEHNR and CDR2 is FQNEAQ (reference sequence). This CDR3 is built from 15 residues. The DNA for the CDR3 is TGTGCCAGCAGCCGGGGGATACGAGAGAACACTGAAGCTTTCTTT. Residues: CASSRGIRENTEAFF.